Below, 22 T cell receptor beta chains from the same sample are listed, as sequenced in a study of T-cell memory formation after mild COVID-19. TCRdb re-analysed the 5' RACE reads in MiXCR, keeping a single row per CDR3 protein. The sample has about 250,000 distinct CDR3 sequences, more than 15% seen once. Sequences were obtained from PBMCs or a T cell subset sorted from them (not recorded which). The receptors were gathered from a man aged 18 to 30 who had mild COVID-19 (a few samples of this study predate the infection). Cell type and time point are not known.

The V and J genes are TRBV6-5 and TRBJ2-1; perhaps D is TRBD1 or TRBD2 (5 bases each). V gave up 6 bases and J gave up 10 bases, with 19 bases separating them. Germline values: CDR1 MNHEY, CDR2 SVGAGI. This CDR3 spans 14 amino acids. The CDR3 spells CASRFRRDLGEQFF. Here the CDR3 DNA reads TGTGCCAGCAGGTTCCGCCGGGACCTCGGAGAGCAGTTCTTC.

The chain recombines TRBV2 with TRBJ2-3, with TRBD2 matching over 15 bases. Germline V lookup: CDR1 SNHLY, CDR2 FYNNEI. The trim removed 6 bases at V and 0 bases at J, leaving 7 bases unmatched. The CDR3 is made up of 18 amino acids. The CDR3 DNA follows: TGTGCCAGCAGCTACGGGACTAGCGGGGGGTTGAGCACAGATACGCAGTATTTT. Its translation: CASSYGTSGGLSTDTQYF.

The V call is TRBV7-8, the J call TRBJ1-5; the D is unclear. This CDR3 has 15 residues. With 5 bases removed from V and 4 bases from J, the gap between germline ends came to 15 bases. CDR1 and CDR2 from the germline V gene are SGHVS and FQNEAQ. The CDR3 reads CASSVYRAKNQPQHF. In DNA form, the CDR3 reads TGTGCCAGCAGCGTCTACCGGGCCAAAAATCAGCCCCAGCATTTT. The whole variable domain, filled in from reference TRBV7-8 and TRBJ1-5, reads GAGVSQSPRYKVAKRGQDVALRCDPISGHVSLFWYQQALGQGPEFLTYFQNEAQLDKSGLPSDRFFAERPEGSVSTLKIQRTQQEDSAVYLCASSVYRAKNQPQHFGDGTRLSIL.

The chain couples TRBV5-4 to TRBJ1-6; tentative D call: TRBD1 (6 bases). Germline V gene lookup returns CDR1 SGHNT and CDR2 YYREEE (reference sequence). V lost 3 bases, J lost 8 bases, and 12 bases lay in between. The CDR3 contains 14 residues. The CDR3 sequence: CASSSYRADSPLHF. CDR3 coding DNA: TGTGCCAGCAGCTCCTACAGGGCAGATTCACCCCTCCACTTT.

This clonotype was found many times. The CDR3 sequence: CASSQAKTGGPYSYNEQFF. Here the CDR3 DNA reads TGCGCCAGCAGCCAAGCGAAGACGGGGGGTCCCTACTCCTACAATGAGCAGTTCTTC. The V call is TRBV4-3, the J call TRBJ2-1; 7 positions agree with TRBD2. Unmatched junction bases numbered 12, after V lost 1 base and J lost 0 bases. Germline V gives CDR1 LGHNA, CDR2 YSLEER. The CDR3 totals 19 residues.

In this sample, this clonotype turned up a few times. The chain recombines TRBV9 with TRBJ1-3; TRBD1 matches 7 bases. Germline CDR1 SGDLS, CDR2 YYNGEE. After removal of 4 bases from V and 9 bases from J, the junction contained 10 bases not matched to a gene. CDR3 length: 14 amino acids. In DNA, the CDR3 is TGTGCCAGCAGCCATCAGGGGGTCCCGACCACCATATATTTT. This translates into CASSHQGVPTTIYF.

The rearrangement joins TRBV4-1 to TRBJ2-2; the D gene is possibly TRBD2 (7 bases). Deletions cut 8 bases from V and 8 bases from J, with 18 bases between. CDR1 is MGHRA, CDR2 YSYEKL, per germline. The CDR3 extends over 14 amino acids. CDR3 residues: CASGGAPTGGELFF. Here the CDR3 DNA reads TGCGCCAGCGGGGGGGCTCCGACGGGTGGGGAGCTGTTTTTT.

The chain combines TRBV18 with TRBJ1-2; tentatively, D is TRBD1 (5 bases). The CDR3 runs 12 residues. Per germline, CDR1 KGHSH and CDR2 LQKENI. Trimming left V 4 bases short and J 7 bases short, with 10 bases between. The CDR3 sequence: CASSQEGSGYTF. CDR3 DNA sequence: TGTGCCAGCTCACAGGAGGGGTCTGGCTACACCTTC.

This sequence joins TRBV18 and TRBJ2-7; TRBD1 matches at 9 bases. The CDR3 sequence is 13 residues long. Per the germline V gene, CDR1 is KGHSH and CDR2 is LQKENI. The CDR3 region is CASSPQGANEQYV. CDR3 DNA: TGTGCCAGCTCCCCACAGGGGGCTAACGAGCAGTACGTC.

V and J are TRBV15 and TRBJ1-2; weak D call: TRBD1 (5 bases). The CDR3 is 14 amino acids. From germline, CDR1 is LNHNV and CDR2 YYDKDF (reference sequence). Between the trimmed V and J ends, which lost 5 bases and 8 bases, there was a span of 18 bases. CDR3 coding DNA: TGTGCCACCAGCGGGGCGGGGGGATTAGGAGGCTACACCTTC. Translated: CATSGAGGLGGYTF.

The chain combines TRBV5-1 with TRBJ2-4, with D possibly being TRBD1 or TRBD2 (6 bases each). The CDR3 is made up of 18 amino acids. V was trimmed by 4 bases and J by 1 base, leaving 21 bases between them. The germline CDR1 and CDR2 sequences are SGHRS and YFSETQ. As DNA, the CDR3 is TGCGCCAGCAGCCTGAGGGGGGACACGGGGGCGGCCAAAAACATTCAGTACTTC. Its translation: CASSLRGDTGAAKNIQYF.

As regards this clonotype: Mismatch with germline at one junction end may stem from a read error. This rearrangement joins TRBV12-3 or TRBV12-4 to TRBJ2-3; D is possibly TRBD2 (5 bases). The CDR3 totals 9 residues. CDR3 loop: CASTTPGVF. The CDR3, as DNA: TGTGCCAGCACCACCCCCGGGGTTTTT.

This clonotype was counted a few times. The rearrangement links TRBV11-2 to TRBJ1-3; D ambiguous. This CDR3 spans 16 amino acids. Deletions cut 4 bases from V and 0 bases from J, with 13 bases between. Germline V gene data show CDR1 as SGHAT and CDR2 as FQNNGV. The CDR3 DNA reads as TGTGCCAGCAGCTCCCGCCGACTTTACTCTGGAAACACCATATATTTT. Its protein is CASSSRRLYSGNTIYF.

This clonotype has only a few counts. The rearrangement joins TRBV6-6 to TRBJ2-3; D not certain. Trimming stripped 7 bases from V and 5 bases from J, with 13 bases between. The CDR3 covers 13 residues. Germline CDR1 MNHNY, CDR2 SVGAGI (reference sequence). The CDR3 nucleotides are TGTGCCAGCACTCCGACTGCCGTAGATACGCAGTATTTT. Its protein is CASTPTAVDTQYF.

This chain links TRBV18 with TRBJ1-1; perhaps TRBD1 as D (6 bases). V lost 0 bases and J 3 bases, leaving 14 bases between the germline ends. Germline lookup yields CDR1 KGHSH and CDR2 LQKENI. The CDR3 totals 16 residues. The CDR3 here is CASSPPLAGGDTEAFF. For the CDR3, the DNA is TGTGCCAGCTCACCACCCTTGGCGGGGGGCGACACTGAAGCTTTCTTT.

The CDR3 protein is CSVELTEGYTF. CDR3 sequence (DNA): TGCAGCGTTGAATTAACAGAAGGCTACACCTTC. The V call is TRBV29-1, the J call TRBJ1-2; no clear D. The CDR3 runs 11 residues. Trimming took 2 bases from V and 8 from J, leaving 9 bases between them. Germline lookup yields CDR1 SQVTM and CDR2 ANQGSEA.

The gene calls are TRBV3-1 and TRBJ1-2, with 7 positions matching TRBD1. Unmatched junction bases numbered 6, after V lost 1 base and J lost 4 bases. The germline V gene encodes CDR1 LGHDT and CDR2 YNNKEL (reference sequence). CDR3 length: 15 amino acids. The CDR3 nucleotides read TGTGCCAGCAGCCAAGCTTTCTCAGGGGGCTATGGCTACACCTTC. It yields the protein CASSQAFSGGYGYTF.

The V gene is TRBV20-1, the J gene TRBJ2-2; no clear D gene. CDR1 is DFQATT, CDR2 SNEGSKA, per germline (reference sequence). This CDR3 comprises 15 residues. Trimming left V 3 bases short and J 4 bases short, with 15 bases between. The CDR3 region has the DNA TGCAGTGCTAGTTTCGCCCGATCTGCCACCGGGGAGCTGTTTTTT. It yields the protein CSASFARSATGELFF.

The sample holds one count of this clonotype. The V gene is TRBV4-2, the J gene TRBJ2-7, with D unresolved. Germline-derived CDR1 and CDR2 are LGHNA and YNFKEQ. The CDR3 runs 15 residues. Trimming shortened V by 0 bases and J by 0 bases, and 9 bases separated the two germline ends. CDR3 coding DNA: TGTGCCAGCAGCCAAGATTTTGGCGGCTCCTACGAGCAGTACGTC. Translated, it gives CASSQDFGGSYEQYV.

This clonotype was detected a few times. The CDR3 region is CASSLDGGGVNTEAFF. In DNA, the CDR3 is TGTGCCAGCAGCTTAGACGGGGGCGGGGTGAACACTGAAGCTTTCTTT. This sequence joins TRBV7-6 and TRBJ1-1, with D possibly being TRBD1 (6 bases). The CDR3 has 16 amino acids. Trimming left V 1 base short and J 0 bases short, with 12 bases between. Germline V gene lookup returns CDR1 SGHVS and CDR2 FNYEAQ.

This clonotype was picked up a small number of times. The chain couples TRBV6-5 to TRBJ2-1; 12 bases agree with TRBD2. The CDR3 covers 20 residues. V lost 6 bases to trimming and J lost 4 bases; unmatched junction nucleotides: 19. CDR1 is MNHEY, CDR2 SVGAGI, per germline. CDR3 region: CASSHPASGGDHPYYNEQFF. DNA of the CDR3: TGTGCCAGCAGCCACCCAGCTAGCGGGGGGGACCACCCCTATTACAATGAGCAGTTCTTC.

This clonotype was counted only a few times. The V call is TRBV6-2 or TRBV6-3, the J call TRBJ2-1; TRBD2 might be the D (5 bases). V dropped 6 bases and J dropped 12 bases, with 15 bases sitting between them. CDR3 length: 12 amino acids. The germline CDR1 and CDR2 sequences are MNHEY and SVGEGT. CDR3 DNA sequence: TGTGCCAGCAGGCTGGACTCCACCCGGCAGTTCTTC. This encodes CASRLDSTRQFF.